The 12 T cell receptor beta chains reported below all come from one sample, sequenced in a study of cytotoxic CD8 clonotypes in ibrutinib-treated CLL. The repertoire was sequenced with immunoSEQ multiplex PCR; TCRdb's copy has only in-frame clones and lacks some. The sample shows 110,000 or so clones, 55% to 75% of them seen only once. The sample consisted of PBMCs, taken after 24 months of ibrutinib treatment. These receptors originate from a human donor with chronic lymphocytic leukemia.

This chain uses TRBV2 with TRBJ2-1; D may be TRBD2 (5 bases). The CDR3 covers 13 residues. V dropped 8 bases and J dropped 9 bases, with 17 bases sitting between them. The germline gives CDR1 SNHLY, CDR2 FYNNEI. The DNA for the CDR3 is TGTGCCAGCGTTCCTGGAGTCGGAGGTGAGCAGTTCTTC. Its protein product is CASVPGVGGEQFF.

This clone showed up just once. J is TRBJ1-2 and V is TRBV7-3; no definite D call. The germline CDR1 and CDR2 sequences are SGHTA and FQGTGA. This CDR3 has 13 amino acids. The germline V and J ends were trimmed by 2 bases and 3 bases, with 7 bases remaining between them. CDR3 residues: CASSLPGHYGYTF. The CDR3 nucleotides read TGTGCCAGCAGCTTACCCGGGCACTATGGCTACACCTTC.

The chain carries TRBV7-9 and TRBJ1-1, with D unclear. Germline CDR1 reads SEHNR; CDR2 reads FQNEAQ (reference sequence). The CDR3 is 15 amino acids. Deletions cut 0 bases from V and 1 base from J, with 9 bases between. The CDR3 DNA reads as TGTGCCAGCAGCTTAGCTCTAACAGCGAACACTGAAGCTTTCTTT. Its translation: CASSLALTANTEAFF.

V usage is TRBV5-6 and J usage is TRBJ2-2; D is unclear. The CDR3 extends over 12 amino acids. The germline V gene encodes CDR1 SGHDT and CDR2 YYEEEE. V lost 4 bases, J lost 8 bases, and 9 bases lay in between. The CDR3 DNA follows: TGTGCCAGCAGCCCATCAGAAGGGGAGCTGTTTTTT. Amino acid sequence: CASSPSEGELFF.

This chain joins TRBV28 and TRBJ2-3, with D unresolved. Germline lookup yields CDR1 MDHEN and CDR2 SYDVKM. This CDR3 spans 13 amino acids. The V end was cut by 6 bases, the J end by 0 bases, with 7 bases between. In nucleotides, the CDR3 is TGTGCCAGCAGGGTTGACAGCACAGATACGCAGTATTTT. Translated, it gives CASRVDSTDTQYF.

The chain links TRBV30 to TRBJ1-2, with D tentatively TRBD1 (5 bases). Germline V lookup: CDR1 GTSNPN, CDR2 SVGIG (reference sequence). The CDR3 has 15 amino acids. V lost 1 base and J 7 bases, leaving 19 bases between the germline ends. CDR3 amino acids: CAWSGSLKDSRGYTF. CDR3 nucleotide sequence: TGTGCCTGGAGTGGAAGTTTAAAAGACAGCCGTGGCTACACCTTC.

This clone was detected a few times. DNA for the CDR3: TGTGCCAGCCGTATGAGGAACACCGGGGAGCTGTTTTTT. This encodes CASRMRNTGELFF. The chain employs TRBV6-5 and TRBJ2-2; D gene uncertain. Trimming shortened V by 8 bases and J by 1 base, and 8 bases separated the two germline ends. The germline CDR1 and CDR2 sequences are MNHEY and SVGAGI. This CDR3 is built from 13 residues.

This clone was picked up a small number of times. The chain carries TRBV7-9 and TRBJ1-4; 12 nucleotides match TRBD1. V was pared by 0 bases and J by 8 bases, with 7 bases of the junction left unmatched. Germline CDR1 reads SEHNR; CDR2 reads FQNEAQ (reference sequence). The CDR3 runs 17 residues. CDR3 in DNA: TGTGCCAGCAGCTTAGCGGGACAGGGGGCCCTGCGAGAAAAACTGTTTTTT. As protein: CASSLAGQGALREKLFF.

V and J are TRBV7-2 and TRBJ2-1; 9 bases fit TRBD1. J was trimmed by 3 bases and V by 5 bases; bases with no gene match: 8. This CDR3 spans 16 amino acids. Germline CDR1 reads SGHTA; CDR2 reads FQGNSA. The CDR3 is CASSTWTGADYNEQFF. The DNA for the CDR3 is TGTGCCAGCAGCACCTGGACAGGGGCAGACTACAATGAGCAGTTCTTC.

This clone has only a few counts. The gene calls are TRBV29-1 and TRBJ1-1; a possible D gene is TRBD1 (6 bases). Germline V gene sequence: CDR1 SQVTM, CDR2 ANQGSEA. CDR3 length equals 11 residues. The V gene lost 4 bases and the J gene lost 6 bases, with 9 bases spanning the gap. This CDR3 reads CSVAQGSEAFF. The DNA of the CDR3 is TGCAGCGTTGCTCAGGGGTCTGAAGCTTTCTTT.

This chain connects TRBV19 to TRBJ1-5; D perhaps matches TRBD1 (5 bases). The V end was cut by 10 bases, the J end by 2 bases, with 21 bases between. Germline CDR1 LNHDA, CDR2 SQIVND (reference sequence). CDR3 length: 16 amino acids. The CDR3 region is CATSPRRGVGNQPQHF. The DNA for the CDR3 is TGTGCCACCTCGCCTCGGAGGGGAGTGGGCAATCAGCCCCAGCATTTT.

This clone showed up just a few times. The rearrangement links TRBV5-6 to TRBJ1-1; D unclear. V lost 0 bases to trimming and J lost 2 bases, with 8 bases between them. Germline V CDR1 and CDR2: SGHDT, YYEEEE. The CDR3 runs to 14 residues. CDR3 loop: CASSLASLNTEAFF. CDR3 coding DNA: TGTGCCAGCAGCTTGGCCAGCCTTAACACTGAAGCTTTCTTT.